The 19 T cell receptor beta chains listed next were all sequenced from one sample in a study of long-term antiretroviral therapy in people with HIV. At survey level, the immunoSEQ assay was run in its v3.0 version. Sequencing used immunoSEQ multiplex PCR; TCRdb keeps in-frame clones, though not all of them. This table holds around 38,000 clones, 94% found once. The sequencing used unsorted PBMCs, collected around 9.2 years after starting antiretroviral therapy. The receptors stem from a man aged 25-45 years with HIV.

This clone appeared a single time. The CDR3 reads CASSSHNSIGSTGELFF. CDR3 DNA: TGTGCCAGCAGTTCCCACAATAGCATCGGCTCCACCGGGGAGCTGTTTTTT. The chain recombines TRBV28 with TRBJ2-2, with D uncertain. The CDR3 is made up of 17 amino acids. V lost 4 bases and J lost 4, with 19 bases in between. Germline assignment: CDR1 MDHEN and CDR2 SYDVKM.

This clone was counted once. The rearrangement joins TRBV6-5 to TRBJ2-2; D is uncertain. Germline values: CDR1 MNHEY, CDR2 SVGAGI. CDR3 length equals 14 residues. Trimming pared 1 base from V and 6 bases from J, leaving 9 bases between. Here the CDR3 reads CASSYFSPAGELFF. As DNA, the CDR3 is TGTGCCAGCAGTTACTTCTCGCCGGCCGGGGAGCTGTTTTTT.

V and J are TRBV28 and TRBJ1-5, with TRBD1 matching 8 bases. V lost 7 bases, J lost 5 bases, and 16 bases stayed unmatched. CDR3 length: 17 residues. CDR1 is MDHEN, CDR2 SYDVKM, per germline. The CDR3 sequence is CASTSPGQERAYQPQHF. DNA of the CDR3: TGTGCCAGCACGTCCCCGGGACAGGAAAGAGCATATCAGCCCCAGCATTTT.

This chain connects TRBV5-6 to TRBJ1-3; D ambiguous. Germline CDR1 reads SGHDT; CDR2 reads YYEEEE. V gave up 0 bases and J gave up 0 bases, with 7 bases separating them. The CDR3 covers 15 residues. This CDR3 is CASSLVTVSGNTIYF. The CDR3 bases are TGTGCCAGCAGCTTGGTCACAGTCTCTGGAAACACCATATATTTT.

The chain links TRBV19 to TRBJ1-1; possibly TRBD1 for D (6 bases). CDR3 length equals 16 residues. Deletions cut 4 bases from V and 2 bases from J, with 17 bases between. Germline CDR1 and CDR2: LNHDA and SQIVND (reference sequence). As DNA, the CDR3 is TGTGCCAGTAGTAATCCTACAGGGCCACAAAACACTGAAGCTTTCTTT. Its protein is CASSNPTGPQNTEAFF.

The chain has TRBV6-5 and TRBJ1-1, with TRBD1 matching over 7 bases. The CDR3 covers 14 residues. J was trimmed by 5 bases and V by 4 bases; bases with no gene match: 7. Germline assignment: CDR1 MNHEY and CDR2 SVGAGI. The CDR3 region is CASSFTGVKTEAFF. The CDR3 DNA is TGTGCCAGCAGTTTCACAGGGGTAAAGACTGAAGCTTTCTTT.

The chain uses TRBV9 and TRBJ2-1; D unclear. V lost 0 bases to trimming and J lost 0 bases, with 13 bases between them. Germline V gives CDR1 SGDLS, CDR2 YYNGEE. CDR3 length: 17 amino acids. CDR3 in amino acids: CASSVDPGGSSYNEQFF. The CDR3 DNA is TGTGCCAGCAGCGTAGACCCAGGCGGAAGCTCCTACAATGAGCAGTTCTTC.

V is TRBV11-3 and J is TRBJ2-7; D unclear. Trimming took 1 base from V and 2 from J, leaving 9 bases between them. The CDR3 totals 14 residues. The germline V gene encodes CDR1 SGHNT and CDR2 YENEEA. CDR3 region: CASSLAPFAYEQYV. CDR3 DNA: TGTGCCAGCAGCTTAGCCCCCTTCGCCTACGAGCAGTACGTC.

The J gene is TRBJ2-2, the V gene TRBV14, with D maybe TRBD2 (6 bases). CDR3 length: 13 amino acids. Trimming cost V 8 bases and J 7 bases, with 14 bases left between them. Per germline, CDR1 SGHDN and CDR2 FVKESK. CDR3: CASGLNSGGELFF. The CDR3 DNA reads TGTGCCAGCGGGCTTAATAGCGGCGGGGAGCTGTTTTTT.

The chain uses TRBV9 and TRBJ1-5; TRBD1 matches 9 bases. Germline trimming cut 3 bases from V and 6 bases from J; bases unmatched to any gene: 7. The CDR3 sequence is 15 residues long. Germline CDR1 reads SGDLS; CDR2 reads YYNGEE. The CDR3 sequence: CASSEGTGNIQPQHF. DNA for the CDR3: TGTGCCAGCAGCGAAGGGACAGGGAATATTCAGCCCCAGCATTTT.

DNA for the CDR3: TGCGCCAGCAGCCGACCGGGGGAGGAAGGCTACACCTTC. This codes for CASSRPGEEGYTF. J is TRBJ1-2 and V is TRBV5-1; possible D gene TRBD1, 5 bases. The CDR3 sequence is 13 residues long. The germline V gene encodes CDR1 SGHRS and CDR2 YFSETQ. V gave up 4 bases and J gave up 8 bases, with 15 bases separating them.

The rearrangement uses TRBV7-3 and TRBJ2-2; 8 nucleotides line up with TRBD1. The CDR3 is made up of 15 amino acids. The V gene end was trimmed by 5 bases and the J gene end by 6 bases; junction bases not matched to a gene: 8. Germline lookup yields CDR1 SGHTA and CDR2 FQGTGA. This CDR3 reads CASSPTRTGSGELFF. The CDR3 nucleotides read TGTGCCAGCAGCCCGACCCGGACAGGGTCCGGGGAGCTGTTTTTT.

The genes are TRBV6-1 and TRBJ1-2; perhaps TRBD1 as D (5 bases). The CDR3 is made up of 16 amino acids. With 0 bases removed from V and 2 bases from J, the gap between germline ends came to 13 bases. Per germline, CDR1 MNHNS and CDR2 SASEGT. The CDR3 region has the DNA TGTGCCAGCAGTGAAGCTGTCGAGACAGCAAACTATGGCTACACCTTC. Translated: CASSEAVETANYGYTF.

This chain uses TRBV5-1 with TRBJ2-2; 7 bases fit TRBD1. The CDR3 extends over 16 amino acids. Per germline, CDR1 SGHRS and CDR2 YFSETQ. After removal of 2 bases from V and 2 bases from J, the junction contained 6 bases not matched to a gene. This CDR3 reads CASSFGDRDNTGELFF. In DNA, the CDR3 is TGCGCCAGCAGCTTTGGGGACAGAGATAACACCGGGGAGCTGTTTTTT. Based on the CDR3 plus reference TRBV5-1 and TRBJ2-2, the full variable domain is KAGVTQTPRYLIKTRGQQVTLSCSPISGHRSVSWYQQTPGQGLQFLFEYFSETQRNKGNFPGRFSGRQFSNSRSEMNVSTLELGDSALYLCASSFGDRDNTGELFFGEGSRLTVL.

The chain combines TRBV19 with TRBJ2-7, with D perhaps given as TRBD1 or TRBD2 (6 bases each). CDR3 length: 15 amino acids. The ends were cut back, 4 bases at V and 5 bases at J, with 18 bases in the middle. Germline CDR1 and CDR2: LNHDA and SQIVND (reference sequence). For the CDR3, the DNA is TGTGCCAGTAGTACGACTGAAGGGGGGATCCACGAGCAGTACTTC. Protein: CASSTTEGGIHEQYF.

This chain uses TRBV9 with TRBJ1-4; no definite D call. V was cut by 4 bases and J by 4 bases, with 17 bases left in between. The CDR3 has 16 residues. Germline CDR1 SGDLS, CDR2 YYNGEE. In nucleotides, the CDR3 is TGTGCCAGCAGCTCGAGCCGCGGGTGGGTTAATGAAAAACTGTTTTTT. Translated: CASSSSRGWVNEKLFF.

The V gene is TRBV6-6, the J gene TRBJ2-1; D call uncertain. Germline lookup yields CDR1 MNHNY and CDR2 SVGAGI (reference sequence). V lost 1 base and J lost 8, with 9 bases in between. The CDR3 extends over 13 amino acids. CDR3 sequence (DNA): TGTGCCAGCAGTTACTATGACGGCCATGAGCAGTTCTTC. This gives the protein CASSYYDGHEQFF.

The chain employs TRBV11-1 and TRBJ1-2; D remains unclear. V lost 3 bases and J lost 4, with 15 bases in between. CDR1 is SGHAT, CDR2 FQDESV, per germline (reference sequence). This CDR3 contains 15 residues. In DNA form, the CDR3 reads TGTGCCAGCAGCTTGACGTCGCAGACCCCCTATGGCTACACCTTC. Residues: CASSLTSQTPYGYTF.

The chain couples TRBV9 to TRBJ2-1; D not certain. This CDR3 region has 14 residues. Germline V CDR1 and CDR2: SGDLS, YYNGEE. Trimming pared 0 bases from V and 4 bases from J, leaving 8 bases between. CDR3 sequence reads: CASSVDSGYNEQFF. DNA of the CDR3: TGTGCCAGCAGCGTAGATTCAGGATACAATGAGCAGTTCTTC.